One T cell receptor beta chain is described in this entry. The data were obtained in a study of cytomegalovirus exposure and HLA in healthy donors. A multiplex PCR was run with 60 Vbeta primers and 13 Jbeta primers. Assay: immunoSEQ multiplex PCR; the TCRdb copy retains only in-frame clones and omits some. The table shows approximately 170,000 clones, with under 85% occurring only once. This CDR3 spans 15 amino acids. Germline loops: CDR1 LGHNA, CDR2 YSLEER. V gave up 0 bases and J gave up 4 bases, with 9 bases separating them. Sequenced input: PBMCs. The V gene is TRBV4-3, the J gene TRBJ1-4, with a possible D match to TRBD1 (6 bases). The clonotype was recovered from a man aged 45-65 years in good health and CMV-seropositive. In DNA form, the CDR3 reads TGCGCCAGCAGCCAAGACAGGGGAAGTAATGAAAAACTGTTTTTT. Translating gives CASSQDRGSNEKLFF.